Listed below are T cell receptor beta chains from one sample, sequenced in a study of shared clonotypes between healthy human individuals. The table came from immunoSEQ multiplex PCR; TCRdb's copy has only in-frame clones and leaves some out. The table has 2 million to 3 million clones, approximately 93% seen once. Sequencing was carried out using naive CD4+ T cells from PBMCs. These receptors came from a man aged 18-30 years in good health. Some clones in this sample may be carry-over from other donors' samples. The CDR3 runs from the conserved cysteine through the conserved F or W. D genes are given only for firm matches. Size is stated for part of the rows, as once, few or many counts, or as a class when the clone is expanded.

j_call clone_size v_call d_call cdr3_nt cdr3_aa
TRBJ2-1 once TRBV5-1 TRBD2 TGCGCCAGCAGGCGGGAGGATTACAATGAGCAGTTCTTC CASRREDYNEQFF
TRBJ2-1 once TRBV7-2 TRBD2 TGTGCCAGCAGCTTATCGGCGGGAGGCCACAATGAGCAGTTCTTC CASSLSAGGHNEQFF
TRBJ2-7 NA TRBV4-2 TRBD1 TGTGCCAGCAGCCCAGTGGGACAGGACCCCTACGAGCAGTACTTC CASSPVGQDPYEQYF
TRBJ2-1 once TRBV5-1 TRBD1 TGCGCCAGCAGCCGGACAGGGGGGACTTACTCCTACAATGAGCAGTTCTTC CASSRTGGTYSYNEQFF
TRBJ2-5 NA TRBV15 NA TGTGCCACCAGCAGTTGGGTCGGCGTAGAGACCCAGTACTTC CATSSWVGVETQYF
TRBJ1-2 once TRBV6-5 NA TGTGCCAGCAGTTACTCGTCGGGGGAGTATGGCTACACCTTC CASSYSSGEYGYTF
TRBJ1-2 NA TRBV28 NA TGTGCCAGCACTTTAGTGGGGCCCAACTATGGCTACACCTTC CASTLVGPNYGYTF
TRBJ2-5 NA TRBV28 TRBD1 TGTGCCAGCAGTCCCCGTTGGACAGGGGGGCAAGAGACCCAGTACTTC CASSPRWTGGQETQYF
TRBJ1-2 NA TRBV6-6 TRBD1 TGTGCCAGCAGAGGGACAGATACTAACTATGGCTACACCTTC CASRGTDTNYGYTF
TRBJ2-3 NA TRBV29-1 TRBD2 TGCAGCGTTGTCTTAGCGGGGTATACGCAGTATTTT CSVVLAGYTQYF
TRBJ2-7 NA TRBV5-4 NA TGTGCCAGCAGCCTGGGAGGTCCCATGACCTACGAGCAGTACTTC CASSLGGPMTYEQYF
TRBJ2-2 NA TRBV5-1 TRBD2 TGCGCCAGCAGCTTTACAGCGGGAGGGAACACCGGGGAGCTGTTTTTT CASSFTAGGNTGELFF
TRBJ2-1 NA TRBV6-4 NA TGTGCCAGCAGTAAAGGACAGTACAATGAGCAGTTCTTC CASSKGQYNEQFF
TRBJ2-7 NA TRBV18 NA TGTGCCAGCTCACCAGGGGGGTTAGGCTACGAGCAGTACTTC CASSPGGLGYEQYF
TRBJ1-3 NA TRBV5-1 NA TGCGCCAGCAGCTTGATGGGATCCTCTGGAAACACCATATATTTT CASSLMGSSGNTIYF
TRBJ2-2 NA TRBV2 TRBD2 TGTGCCAGCAGTGAAAAGCGGGGGTACACCGGGGAGCTGTTTTTT CASSEKRGYTGELFF
TRBJ1-2 NA TRBV6-5 NA TGTGCCAGCAGGTTAACAGGGCACTATGGCTACACCTTC CASRLTGHYGYTF
TRBJ2-1 NA TRBV28 TRBD2 TGTGCCAGCAGTTTTTTTAGGTGGCAGACTAGCGGGACTGGAAATGAGCAGTTCTTC CASSFFRWQTSGTGNEQFF
TRBJ2-1 NA TRBV5-4 TRBD1 TGTGCCAGCAGCTTCCTTCAGGGGGCGAAGTTCTTC CASSFLQGAKFF
TRBJ2-2 once TRBV13 TRBD2 TGTGCCAGCAGCTTAAGAGCGGGAGGGCCGAGAACCGGGGAGCTGTTTTTT CASSLRAGGPRTGELFF